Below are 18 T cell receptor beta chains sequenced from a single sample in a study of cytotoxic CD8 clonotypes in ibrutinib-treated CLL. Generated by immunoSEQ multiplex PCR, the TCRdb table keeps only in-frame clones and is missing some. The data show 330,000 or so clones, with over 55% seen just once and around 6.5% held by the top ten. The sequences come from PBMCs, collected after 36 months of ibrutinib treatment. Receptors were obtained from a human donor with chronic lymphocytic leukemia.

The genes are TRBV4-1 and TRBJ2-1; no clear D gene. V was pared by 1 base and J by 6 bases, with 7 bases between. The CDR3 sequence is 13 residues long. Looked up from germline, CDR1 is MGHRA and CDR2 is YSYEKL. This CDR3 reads CASSQALRNEQFF. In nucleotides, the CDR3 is TGCGCCAGCAGCCAAGCTCTGCGCAATGAGCAGTTCTTC.

The CDR3 protein is CASSQGEISGNTIYF. The CDR3 region has the DNA TGTGCCAGCAGCCAGGGTGAAATCTCTGGAAACACCATATATTTT. The chain employs TRBV11-2 and TRBJ1-3; D may be TRBD1 (5 bases). V lost 5 bases, J lost 0 bases, and 11 bases lay in between. The CDR3 is 15 amino acids. Germline-derived CDR1 and CDR2 are SGHAT and FQNNGV. The full variable domain, rest sourced from reference TRBV11-2 and TRBJ1-3, is EAGVAQSPRYKIIEKRQSVAFWCNPISGHATLYWYQQILGQGPKLLIQFQNNGVVDDSQLPKDRFSAERLKGVDSTLKIQPAKLEDSAVYLCASSQGEISGNTIYFGEGSWLTVV.

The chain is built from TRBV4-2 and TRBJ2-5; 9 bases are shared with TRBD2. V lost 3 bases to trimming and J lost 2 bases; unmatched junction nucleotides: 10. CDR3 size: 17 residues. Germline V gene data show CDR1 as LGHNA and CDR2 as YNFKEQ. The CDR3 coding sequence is TGTGCCAGCAGCCAGAGCCTGTCGGGACTAGCTCAAGAGACCCAGTACTTC. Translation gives CASSQSLSGLAQETQYF.

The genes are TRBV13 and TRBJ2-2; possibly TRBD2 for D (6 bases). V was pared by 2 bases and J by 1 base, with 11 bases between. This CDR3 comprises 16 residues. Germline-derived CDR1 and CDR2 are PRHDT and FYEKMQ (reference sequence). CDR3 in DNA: TGTGCCAGCAGCTTAAGTTGGGACTTGAACACCGGGGAGCTGTTTTTT. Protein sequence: CASSLSWDLNTGELFF.

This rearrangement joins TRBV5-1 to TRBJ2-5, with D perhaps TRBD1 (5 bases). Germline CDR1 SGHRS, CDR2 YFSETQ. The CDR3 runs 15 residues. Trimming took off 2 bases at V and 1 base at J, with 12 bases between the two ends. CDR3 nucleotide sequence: TGCGCCAGCAGCTTTGCGCCAGGGATCCAAGAGACCCAGTACTTC. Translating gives CASSFAPGIQETQYF.

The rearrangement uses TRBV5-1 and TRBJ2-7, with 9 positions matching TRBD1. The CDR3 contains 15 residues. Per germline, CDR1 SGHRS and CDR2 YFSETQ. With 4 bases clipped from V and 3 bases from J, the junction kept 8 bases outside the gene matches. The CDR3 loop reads CASSQTGTGNYEQYF. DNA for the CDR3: TGCGCCAGCAGCCAAACCGGGACAGGGAACTACGAGCAGTACTTC.

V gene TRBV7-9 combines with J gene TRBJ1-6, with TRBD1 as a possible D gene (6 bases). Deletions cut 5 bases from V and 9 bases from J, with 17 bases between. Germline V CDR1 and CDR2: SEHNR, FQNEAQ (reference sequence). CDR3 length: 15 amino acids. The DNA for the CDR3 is TGTGCCAGCAGCCGGGAGATCAGGGGAACTTCACCCCTCCACTTT. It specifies CASSREIRGTSPLHF.

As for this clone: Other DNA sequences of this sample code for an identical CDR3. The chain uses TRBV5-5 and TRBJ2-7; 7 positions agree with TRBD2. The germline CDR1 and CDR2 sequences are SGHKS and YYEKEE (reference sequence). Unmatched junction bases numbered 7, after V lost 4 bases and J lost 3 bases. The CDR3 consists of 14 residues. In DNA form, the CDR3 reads TGTGCCAGCAGCCTTAGCGGGCAGGGCTACGAGCAGTACTTC. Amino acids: CASSLSGQGYEQYF.

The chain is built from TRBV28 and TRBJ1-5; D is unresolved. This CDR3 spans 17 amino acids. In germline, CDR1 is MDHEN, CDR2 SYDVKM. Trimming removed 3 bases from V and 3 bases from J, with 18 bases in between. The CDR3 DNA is TGTGCCAGCAGTTTGGGTTACGGGGAGGGATACAATCAGCCCCAGCATTTT. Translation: CASSLGYGEGYNQPQHF.

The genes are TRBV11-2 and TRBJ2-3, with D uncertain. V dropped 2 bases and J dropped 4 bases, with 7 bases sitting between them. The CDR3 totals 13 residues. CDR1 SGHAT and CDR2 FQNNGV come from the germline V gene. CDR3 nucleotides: TGTGCCAGCAGCTTAATTAGGGCAGATACGCAGTATTTT. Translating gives CASSLIRADTQYF. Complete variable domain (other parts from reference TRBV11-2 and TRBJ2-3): EAGVAQSPRYKIIEKRQSVAFWCNPISGHATLYWYQQILGQGPKLLIQFQNNGVVDDSQLPKDRFSAERLKGVDSTLKIQPAKLEDSAVYLCASSLIRADTQYFGPGTRLTVL.

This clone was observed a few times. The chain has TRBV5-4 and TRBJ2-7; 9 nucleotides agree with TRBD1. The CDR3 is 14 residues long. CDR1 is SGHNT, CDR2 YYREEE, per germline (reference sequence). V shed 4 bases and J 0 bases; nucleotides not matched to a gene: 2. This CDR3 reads CASSRDRASYEQYF. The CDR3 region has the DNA TGTGCCAGCAGCCGGGACAGGGCCTCCTACGAGCAGTACTTC.

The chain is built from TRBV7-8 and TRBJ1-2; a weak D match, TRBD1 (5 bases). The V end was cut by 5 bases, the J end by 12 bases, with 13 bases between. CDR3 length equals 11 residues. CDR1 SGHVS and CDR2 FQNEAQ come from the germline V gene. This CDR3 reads CASSMGRENTF. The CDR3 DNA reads TGTGCCAGCAGCATGGGACGGGAGAACACCTTC.

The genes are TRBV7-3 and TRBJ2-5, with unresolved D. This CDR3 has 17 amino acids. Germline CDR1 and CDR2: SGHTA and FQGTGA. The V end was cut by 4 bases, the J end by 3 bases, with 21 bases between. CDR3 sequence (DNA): TGTGCCAGCAGCTCCATACCCTACCGGCCCAGCAAAGAGACCCAGTACTTC. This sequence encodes CASSSIPYRPSKETQYF.

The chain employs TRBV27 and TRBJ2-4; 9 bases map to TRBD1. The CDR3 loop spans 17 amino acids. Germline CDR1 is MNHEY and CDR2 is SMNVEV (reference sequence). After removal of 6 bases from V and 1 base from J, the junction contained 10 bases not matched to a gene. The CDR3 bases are TGTGCCAGCAGCGTAATGCCTGGACAGGGGGCCAAAAACATTCAGTACTTC. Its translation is CASSVMPGQGAKNIQYF.

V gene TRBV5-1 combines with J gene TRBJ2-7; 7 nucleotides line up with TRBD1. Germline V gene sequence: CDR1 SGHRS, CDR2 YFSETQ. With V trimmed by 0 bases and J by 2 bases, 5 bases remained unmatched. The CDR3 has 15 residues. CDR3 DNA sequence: TGCGCCAGCAGCTTGGCCAAGGACAGGACCTACGAGCAGTACTTC. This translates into CASSLAKDRTYEQYF.

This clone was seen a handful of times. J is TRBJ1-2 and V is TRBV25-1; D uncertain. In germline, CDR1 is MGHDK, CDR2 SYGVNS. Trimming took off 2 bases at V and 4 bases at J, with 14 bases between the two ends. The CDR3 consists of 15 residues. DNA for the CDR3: TGTGCCAGCAGTGAACACGCGGTGGGAATCTATGGCTACACCTTC. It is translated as CASSEHAVGIYGYTF.

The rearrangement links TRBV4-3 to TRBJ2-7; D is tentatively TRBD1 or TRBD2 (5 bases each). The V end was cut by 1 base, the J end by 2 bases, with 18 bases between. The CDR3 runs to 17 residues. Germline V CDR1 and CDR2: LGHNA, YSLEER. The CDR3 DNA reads TGCGCCAGCAGCCAAGCAACGACGGGACCCGTTCCCTACGAGCAGTACTTC. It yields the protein CASSQATTGPVPYEQYF.

The chain's CDR3 is CASRGFYEQYF. CDR3 nucleotide sequence: TGCGCCAGCAGGGGATTCTACGAGCAGTACTTC. The gene calls are TRBV5-1 and TRBJ2-7; D is unclear. V lost 5 bases and J lost 3, with 6 bases in between. CDR3 length equals 11 residues. Germline CDR1 reads SGHRS; CDR2 reads YFSETQ.